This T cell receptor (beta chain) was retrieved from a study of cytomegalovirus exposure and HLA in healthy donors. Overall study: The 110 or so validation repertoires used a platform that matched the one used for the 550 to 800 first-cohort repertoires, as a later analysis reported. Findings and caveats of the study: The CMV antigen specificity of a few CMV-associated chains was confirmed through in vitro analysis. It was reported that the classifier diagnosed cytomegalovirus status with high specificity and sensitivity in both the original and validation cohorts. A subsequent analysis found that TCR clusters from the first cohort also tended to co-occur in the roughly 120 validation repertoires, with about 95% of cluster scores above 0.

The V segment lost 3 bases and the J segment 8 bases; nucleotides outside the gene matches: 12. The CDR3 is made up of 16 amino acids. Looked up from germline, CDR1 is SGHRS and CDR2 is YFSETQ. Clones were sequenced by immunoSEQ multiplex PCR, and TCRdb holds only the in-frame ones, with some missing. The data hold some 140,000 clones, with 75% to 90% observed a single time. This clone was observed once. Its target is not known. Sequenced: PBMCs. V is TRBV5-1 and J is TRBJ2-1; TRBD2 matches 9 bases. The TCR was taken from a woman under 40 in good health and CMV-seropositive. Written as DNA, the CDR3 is TGCGCCAGCAGCTCGACTAGCGGATCTACCGGGGATGAGCAGTTCTTC. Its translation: CASSSTSGSTGDEQFF.